Sequencing of this T cell receptor (beta chain) was carried out in a study of shared clonotypes between healthy human individuals. Broader study findings: Sampling used blood alone; tissue repertoires probably differ.

CDR3 size: 16 residues. CDR1 is SGHNT, CDR2 YYREEE, per germline (reference sequence). V lost 0 bases to trimming and J lost 2 bases; unmatched junction nucleotides: 5. The method was immunoSEQ multiplex PCR; TCRdb's version includes in-frame clones alone and lacks a portion of them. The profile shows over 2 million clones, approximately 90% of them singletons. A word on this clone: Its specificity is not known.

The chain joins TRBV5-4 to TRBJ2-1; 7 nucleotides agree with TRBD2. The receptor comes from a man aged 18-30 years in good health. Some clones in this sample may be carry-over from other donors' samples. Sequenced: naive CD4+ T cells from PBMCs. The sample's subset: CD45RA+ positively selected. The CDR3 DNA sequence: TGTGCCAGCAGCTTGGAGGCGGCGGGAGCCTACAATGAGCAGTTCTTC. Translation: CASSLEAAGAYNEQFF.